A selection of T cell receptor beta chains follows, all from one sample in a study of Graves' ophthalmopathy and Graves' hyperthyroidism. TCRdb called the multiplex PCR reads again in MiXCR, with one record for every CDR3 protein. Found here are 560,000 or so distinct CDR3 sequences, 39% of them singletons; the top ten hold less than 4.5%. Sample: peripheral blood or thyroid tissue (not recorded which). Receptor source: an adult man with Graves' hyperthyroidism. CDR3s include the opening cysteine and the closing phenylalanine or tryptophan. Fields, in order: CDR3 protein, V gene, CDR3 length, J gene.

cdr3_aa: CSVEARQVGENTEAFF
v_call: TRBV29-1
cdr3_length: 16
j_call: TRBJ1-1

cdr3_aa: CASSWDPNTGELFF
v_call: TRBV6-5
cdr3_length: 14
j_call: TRBJ2-2

cdr3_aa: CASSSIGTVEETQYF
v_call: TRBV27
cdr3_length: 15
j_call: TRBJ2-5

cdr3_aa: CASSVSTGENQPQHF
v_call: TRBV2
cdr3_length: 15
j_call: TRBJ1-5

cdr3_aa: CASSSDYAGHEQYF
v_call: TRBV5-4
cdr3_length: 14
j_call: TRBJ2-7

cdr3_aa: CSVDPGTYTF
v_call: TRBV29-1
cdr3_length: 10
j_call: TRBJ1-2

cdr3_aa: CATSDVNTGEQAFF
v_call: TRBV24-1
cdr3_length: 14
j_call: TRBJ1-1

cdr3_aa: CASSLARGGYNELFF
v_call: TRBV11-1
cdr3_length: 15
j_call: TRBJ2-2

cdr3_aa: CASSHLTSLRELFF
v_call: TRBV3-1
cdr3_length: 14
j_call: TRBJ2-2

cdr3_aa: CASSHGTSGYEQYF
v_call: TRBV11-1
cdr3_length: 14
j_call: TRBJ2-7

cdr3_aa: CASSQDYNGNQPQHF
v_call: TRBV4-1
cdr3_length: 15
j_call: TRBJ1-5

cdr3_aa: CAISGRSDRGNQETQYF
v_call: TRBV10-3
cdr3_length: 17
j_call: TRBJ2-5

cdr3_aa: CASSYSGGPGLSRSGANVLTF
v_call: TRBV7-8
cdr3_length: 21
j_call: TRBJ2-6

cdr3_aa: CASSQIEAGELFF
v_call: TRBV7-6
cdr3_length: 13
j_call: TRBJ2-2

cdr3_aa: CASSEAMGAEQFF
v_call: TRBV2
cdr3_length: 13
j_call: TRBJ2-1

cdr3_aa: CASSQDWGLETREQYF
v_call: TRBV4-1
cdr3_length: 16
j_call: TRBJ2-7